These 4 T cell receptor beta chains originate from one sample sequenced in a study of blood T cell repertoires in COVID-19. The data were produced by immunoSEQ multiplex PCR, yet TCRdb's version contains in-frame clones alone and is incomplete. The sample records 250,000 to 350,000 clones, 75% to 90% being singletons. The sequenced material came from PBMCs or T cells enriched from blood (not recorded which). These receptors all come from a woman aged 18-30 years who had recovered from COVID-19.

This chain links TRBV7-6 with TRBJ2-5, with D possibly matching TRBD2 (5 bases). Per the germline V gene, CDR1 is SGHVS and CDR2 is FNYEAQ. V was clipped by 1 base and J by 6 bases, with 15 bases between them. CDR3 length equals 15 residues. The CDR3 sequence is CASSLDSGSLKTQYF. The CDR3 DNA sequence: TGTGCCAGCAGCTTAGATTCTGGGAGTTTGAAGACCCAGTACTTC.

About this clone: Different DNA sequences within this sample yield the same CDR3. The rearrangement joins TRBV6-5 to TRBJ1-2, with 7 bases matching TRBD1. This CDR3 region has 12 residues. Trimming at V came to 8 bases and at J to 0 bases, leaving 0 bases not matched to a gene. Germline loops: CDR1 MNHEY, CDR2 SVGAGI. The CDR3 here is CASGTANYGYTF. CDR3 coding DNA: TGTGCCAGCGGGACAGCTAACTATGGCTACACCTTC.

The chain uses TRBV5-1 and TRBJ1-2; 9 bases match TRBD1. The CDR3 totals 14 residues. Looked up from germline, CDR1 is SGHRS and CDR2 is YFSETQ. The V gene end was trimmed by 4 bases and the J gene end by 4 bases; junction bases not matched to a gene: 5. CDR3 bases: TGCGCCAGCAGCGGGACAGGGTTTTTCTATGGCTACACCTTC. Protein product: CASSGTGFFYGYTF.

The genes are TRBV12-3 or TRBV12-4 and TRBJ2-7, with TRBD2 as a possible D gene (5 bases). Trimming left V 6 bases short and J 1 base short, with 10 bases between. This CDR3 region has 13 residues. The CDR3 reads CASRRTGSYEQYF. CDR3 DNA sequence: TGTGCCAGCAGGAGAACGGGGTCCTACGAGCAGTACTTC.